This note documents a single T cell receptor beta chain sequence. Its antigen remains unknown. It was with a sample-barcoded 5' primer and a J-beta primer mix that a second PCR of about 7 to 12 cycles was run. TCRdb processed the 5' RACE reads anew with MiXCR; each CDR3 protein has one entry. The table has 500,000 to 700,000 distinct CDR3 sequences, about 30% seen once; the top ten hold approximately 14%. The record originates from a study of blood T cells in healthy people across ages. Study observations and caveats: Naive CD4+ cell counts and diversity both ran higher in long-lived than in aged donors.

The source of this sequence is a woman older than 75 in good health. The source material was blood.

The CDR3 is CRGKLDNYGYTF. The CDR3 DNA sequence: TGCAGGGGTAAGCTGGATAACTATGGCTACACCTTC. The rearrangement uses TRBV29-1 and TRBJ1-2, with D hard to call. Germline CDR1 and CDR2: SQVTM and ANQGSEA. The CDR3 consists of 12 residues. Complete variable domain (other parts from reference TRBV29-1 and TRBJ1-2): SAVISQKPSRDICQRGTSLTIQCQVDSQVTMMFWYRQQPGQSLTLIATANQGSEATYESGFVIDKFPISRPNLTFSTLTVSNMSPEDSSIYLCRGKLDNYGYTFGSGTRLTVV.